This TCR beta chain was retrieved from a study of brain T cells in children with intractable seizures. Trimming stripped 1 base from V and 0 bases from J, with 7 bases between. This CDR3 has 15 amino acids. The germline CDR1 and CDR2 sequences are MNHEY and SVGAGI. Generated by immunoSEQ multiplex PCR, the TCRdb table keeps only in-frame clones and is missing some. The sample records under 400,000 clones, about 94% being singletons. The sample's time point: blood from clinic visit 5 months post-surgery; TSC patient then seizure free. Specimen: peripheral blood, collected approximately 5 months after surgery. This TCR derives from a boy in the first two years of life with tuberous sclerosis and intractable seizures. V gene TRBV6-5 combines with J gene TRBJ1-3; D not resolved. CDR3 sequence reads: CASSYFRDSGNTIYF. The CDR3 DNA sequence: TGTGCCAGCAGTTACTTCCGGGACTCTGGAAACACCATATATTTT.